This T cell receptor beta chain was retrieved from a study of human thymus T cells. Study-wide results and limits: Thymic as well as blood repertoires seemed to favor certain V and J genes unevenly. Thymic repertoires of unrelated individuals were reported in related research to overlap highly.

With respect to this clone: Its antigen is unidentified.

The study used thymus tissue resected during corrective heart surgery. Donation came from healthy Finnish infants having corrective surgery for congenital heart defects. Libraries were prepared by immunoSEQ multiplex PCR; TCRdb keeps only in-frame clonotypes and omits some of them. The sample has under 150,000 clones, more than 90% seen once; the top ten hold around 0.022%. The sequenced material came from thymus tissue. The receptor was derived from a boy in the first two years of life with a congenital heart defect but otherwise immunologically healthy.

The CDR3 loop is CASSEPAFHQPGNTIYF. The DNA for the CDR3 is TGTGCCAGCAGCGAGCCAGCGTTTCACCAACCTGGAAACACCATATATTTT. The gene calls are TRBV11-2 and TRBJ1-3; D is unresolved. This CDR3 region has 17 residues. The germline CDR1 and CDR2 sequences are SGHAT and FQNNGV. Trimming left V 5 bases short and J 2 bases short, with 19 bases between.